The 8 T cell receptor beta chains presented below share a single source sample, sequenced in a study of blood T cell repertoires in COVID-19. Here immunoSEQ multiplex PCR was the method, and the copy in TCRdb shows in-frame clones only, minus some. The sample lists some 11,000 clones, about 80% seen once, with around 40% in the top ten. The sample comprised peripheral blood. These receptors came from a man older than 75 with acute or convalescent COVID-19.

The chain has TRBV6-2 or TRBV6-3 and TRBJ1-5; perhaps TRBD1 as D (6 bases). V was clipped by 2 bases and J by 2 bases, with 13 bases between them. Germline V CDR1 and CDR2: MNHEY, SVGEGT. The CDR3 contains 16 residues. The CDR3 loop reads CASSYPPGAGNQPQHF. CDR3 coding DNA: TGTGCCAGCAGTTACCCACCAGGGGCGGGCAATCAGCCCCAGCATTTT.

This clone was recorded a few times. J is TRBJ1-5 and V is TRBV30, with 8 bases that match TRBD1. The CDR3 is 15 residues long. Unmatched junction bases numbered 11, after V lost 2 bases and J lost 8 bases. From germline, CDR1 is GTSNPN and CDR2 SVGIG (reference sequence). DNA for the CDR3: TGTGCCTGGAGTACAGGGGGACCCGGAATCAAGCCCCAGCATTTT. It specifies CAWSTGGPGIKPQHF. The entire variable domain, with the rest obtained from reference TRBV30 and TRBJ1-5, is as follows: SQTIHQWPATLVQPVGSPLSLECTVEGTSNPNLYWYRQAAGRGLQLLFYSVGIGQISSEVPQNLSASRPQDRQFILSSKKLLLSDSGFYLCAWSTGGPGIKPQHFGDGTRLSIL.

This clone was seen more than once but under ten times. The rearrangement joins TRBV6-5 to TRBJ1-1; D is uncertain. V was cut by 7 bases and J by 11 bases, with 23 bases left in between. The CDR3 consists of 14 residues. Germline V CDR1 and CDR2: MNHEY, SVGAGI. CDR3 sequence reads: CASIPSVYDIMAFF. CDR3 bases: TGTGCCAGCATACCTAGCGTCTATGACATAATGGCTTTCTTT.

Here the CDR3 reads CASSYGTGVSPLHF. The CDR3 DNA reads TGTGCCAGCAGCTACGGGACAGGGGTTTCACCCCTCCACTTT. The chain couples TRBV7-2 to TRBJ1-6; 10 positions match TRBD1. This CDR3 has 14 residues. With 4 bases clipped from V and 9 bases from J, the junction kept 3 bases outside the gene matches. The germline CDR1 and CDR2 sequences are SGHTA and FQGNSA.

The chain recombines TRBV2 with TRBJ1-1; 9 bases map to TRBD1. The CDR3 extends over 15 amino acids. V was clipped by 10 bases and J by 0 bases; unmatched bases: 9. The germline CDR1 and CDR2 sequences are SNHLY and FYNNEI. The CDR3 loop reads CATRTGEVMNTEAFF. CDR3 sequence (DNA): TGTGCCACGCGGACAGGGGAGGTCATGAACACTGAAGCTTTCTTT.

This clone showed up just a few times. J is TRBJ2-3 and V is TRBV11-3; TRBD2 aligns across 7 bases. V lost 3 bases and J lost 1; bases outside the gene matches: 1. Per the germline V gene, CDR1 is SGHNT and CDR2 is YENEEA. CDR3 length: 14 residues. The CDR3 spells CASSLGRGTDTQYF. As DNA, the CDR3 is TGTGCCAGCAGCTTGGGGAGGGGCACAGATACGCAGTATTTT.

The chain couples TRBV27 to TRBJ2-2; the match to TRBD1 covers 10 bases. The CDR3 contains 16 residues. Germline CDR1 is MNHEY and CDR2 is SMNVEV (reference sequence). Losses at the gene ends were 3 bases for V and 5 bases for J; bases not matched to a gene: 6. CDR3 DNA: TGTGCCAGCAGTTTCCGACAGGGGGCTGGGACCGGGGAGCTGTTTTTT. This codes for CASSFRQGAGTGELFF.

This chain links TRBV5-4 with TRBJ1-2; TRBD1 aligns across 7 bases. J was trimmed by 5 bases and V by 1 base; bases with no gene match: 2. The CDR3 has 13 residues. Germline-derived CDR1 and CDR2 are SGHNT and YYREEE (reference sequence). For the CDR3, the DNA is TGTGCCAGCAGCTTGTTCAGGGGGTATGGCTACACCTTC. It encodes CASSLFRGYGYTF.